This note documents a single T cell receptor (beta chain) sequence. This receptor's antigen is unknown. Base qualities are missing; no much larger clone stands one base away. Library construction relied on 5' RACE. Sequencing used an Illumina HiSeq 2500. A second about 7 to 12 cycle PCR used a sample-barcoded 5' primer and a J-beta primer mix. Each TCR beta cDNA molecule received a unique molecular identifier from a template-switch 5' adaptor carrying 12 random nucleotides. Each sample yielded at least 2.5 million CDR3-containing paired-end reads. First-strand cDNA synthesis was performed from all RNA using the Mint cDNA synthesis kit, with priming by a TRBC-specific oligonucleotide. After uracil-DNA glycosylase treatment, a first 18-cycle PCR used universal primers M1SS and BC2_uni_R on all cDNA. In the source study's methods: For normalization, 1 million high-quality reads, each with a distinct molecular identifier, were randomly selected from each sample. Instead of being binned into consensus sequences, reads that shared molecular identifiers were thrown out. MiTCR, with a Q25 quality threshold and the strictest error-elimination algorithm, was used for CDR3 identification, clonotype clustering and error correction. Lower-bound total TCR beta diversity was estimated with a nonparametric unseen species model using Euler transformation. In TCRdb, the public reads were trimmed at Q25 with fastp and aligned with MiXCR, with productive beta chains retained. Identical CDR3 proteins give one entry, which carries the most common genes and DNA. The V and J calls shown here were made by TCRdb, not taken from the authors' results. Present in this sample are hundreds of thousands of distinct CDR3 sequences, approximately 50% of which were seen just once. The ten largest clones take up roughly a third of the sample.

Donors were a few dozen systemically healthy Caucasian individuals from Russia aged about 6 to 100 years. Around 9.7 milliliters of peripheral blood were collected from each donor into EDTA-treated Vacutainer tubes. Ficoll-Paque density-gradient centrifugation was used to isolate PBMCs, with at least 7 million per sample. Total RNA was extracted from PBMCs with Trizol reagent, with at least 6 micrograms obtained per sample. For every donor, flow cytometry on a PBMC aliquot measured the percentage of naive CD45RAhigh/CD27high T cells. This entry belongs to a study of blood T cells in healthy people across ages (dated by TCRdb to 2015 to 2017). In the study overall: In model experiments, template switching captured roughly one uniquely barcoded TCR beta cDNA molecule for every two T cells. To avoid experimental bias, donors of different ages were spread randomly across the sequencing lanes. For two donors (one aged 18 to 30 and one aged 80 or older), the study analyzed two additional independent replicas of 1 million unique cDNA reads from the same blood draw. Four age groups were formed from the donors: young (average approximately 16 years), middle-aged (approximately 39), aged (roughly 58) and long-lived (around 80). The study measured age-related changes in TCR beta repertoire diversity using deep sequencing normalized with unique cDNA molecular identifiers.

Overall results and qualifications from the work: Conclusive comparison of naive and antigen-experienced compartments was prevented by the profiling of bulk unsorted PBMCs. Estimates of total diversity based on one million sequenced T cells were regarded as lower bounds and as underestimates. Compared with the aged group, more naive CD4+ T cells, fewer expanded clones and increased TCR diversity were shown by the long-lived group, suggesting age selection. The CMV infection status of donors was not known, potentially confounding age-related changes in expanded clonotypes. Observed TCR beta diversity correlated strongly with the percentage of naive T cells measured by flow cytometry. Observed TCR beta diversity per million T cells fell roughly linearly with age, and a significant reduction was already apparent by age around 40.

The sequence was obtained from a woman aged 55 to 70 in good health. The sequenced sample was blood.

In nucleotide form, the sequence is TGTGCCAGCAGCACTGTGGGCACTGAAGCTTTCTTT. Its amino acids are CASSTVGTEAFF. Rearrangement joined TRBV2 to TRBJ1-1; no D segment can be confidently identified. The germline V gene supplies CDR1 SNHLY and CDR2 FYNNEI. CDR3 length: 12 amino acids, cysteine to phenylalanine. The entry retains the CDR3 DNA only, 36 bases that are in frame from base 1. V sheds 6 bases and J sheds 4 bases, leaving 9 bases between their ends.